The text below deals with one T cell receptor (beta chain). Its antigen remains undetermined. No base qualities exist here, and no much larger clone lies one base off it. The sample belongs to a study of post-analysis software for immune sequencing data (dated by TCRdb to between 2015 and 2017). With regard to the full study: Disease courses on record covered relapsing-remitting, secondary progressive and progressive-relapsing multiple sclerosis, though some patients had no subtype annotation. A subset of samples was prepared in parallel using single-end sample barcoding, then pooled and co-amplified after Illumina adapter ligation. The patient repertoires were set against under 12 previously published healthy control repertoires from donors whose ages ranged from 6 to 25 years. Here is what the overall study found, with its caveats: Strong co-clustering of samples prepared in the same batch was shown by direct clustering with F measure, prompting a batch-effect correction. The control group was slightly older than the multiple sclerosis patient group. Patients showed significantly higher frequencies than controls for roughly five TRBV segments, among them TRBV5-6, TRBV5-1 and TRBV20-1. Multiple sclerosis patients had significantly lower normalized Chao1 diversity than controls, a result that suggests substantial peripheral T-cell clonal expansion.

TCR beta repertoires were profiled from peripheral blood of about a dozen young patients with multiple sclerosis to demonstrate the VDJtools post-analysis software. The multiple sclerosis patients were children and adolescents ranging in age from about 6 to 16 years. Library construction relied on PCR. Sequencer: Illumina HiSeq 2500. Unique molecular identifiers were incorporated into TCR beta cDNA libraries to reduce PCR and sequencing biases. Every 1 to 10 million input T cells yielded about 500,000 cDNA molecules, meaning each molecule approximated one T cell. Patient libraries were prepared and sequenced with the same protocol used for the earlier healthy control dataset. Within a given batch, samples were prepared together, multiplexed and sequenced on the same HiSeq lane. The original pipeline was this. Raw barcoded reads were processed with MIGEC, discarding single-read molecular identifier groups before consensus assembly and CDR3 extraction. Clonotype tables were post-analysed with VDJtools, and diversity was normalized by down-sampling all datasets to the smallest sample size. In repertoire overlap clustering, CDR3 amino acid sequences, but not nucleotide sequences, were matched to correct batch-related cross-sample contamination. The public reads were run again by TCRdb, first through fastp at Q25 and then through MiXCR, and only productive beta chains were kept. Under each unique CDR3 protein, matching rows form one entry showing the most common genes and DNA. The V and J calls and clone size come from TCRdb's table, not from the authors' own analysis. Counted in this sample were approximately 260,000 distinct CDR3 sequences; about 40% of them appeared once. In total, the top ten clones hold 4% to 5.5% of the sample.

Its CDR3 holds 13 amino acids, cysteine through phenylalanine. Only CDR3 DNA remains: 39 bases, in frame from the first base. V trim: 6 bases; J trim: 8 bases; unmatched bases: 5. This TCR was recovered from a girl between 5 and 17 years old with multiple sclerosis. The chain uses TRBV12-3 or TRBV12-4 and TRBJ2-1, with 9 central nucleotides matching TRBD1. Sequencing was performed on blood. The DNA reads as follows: TGTGCCAGCAGCTCCGGGACAGGGTATGAGCAGTTCTTC. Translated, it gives CASSSGTGYEQFF.